The rows below give T cell receptor beta chains drawn from one sample of a study of blood T cell repertoires in COVID-19. Clones were read by immunoSEQ multiplex PCR, and TCRdb kept only the in-frame ones, dropping some. The sample lists more than 55,000 clones, approximately 87% occurring once. The specimen was peripheral blood. These receptors were taken from a man over 45 with active COVID-19. CDR3s include the opening cysteine and the closing phenylalanine or tryptophan. The order of the fields is J gene, V gene, CDR3 protein.

>TRBJ2-1|TRBV5-1
CASSIQGNPSNEQFF
>TRBJ1-2|TRBV7-8
CASSLARAGVTGYTF
>TRBJ2-1|TRBV28
CASSLSAARGSYNEQFF
>TRBJ1-4|TRBV5-1
CASSYDRVGEKLFF
>TRBJ2-7|TRBV7-8
CASSRGTSSFYEQYF
>TRBJ2-2|TRBV10-3
CATALDRDTGELFF
>TRBJ2-3|TRBV28
CASSLGLTWGQGADTQYF
>TRBJ1-3|TRBV9
CASSVDLQDSGNTIYF
>TRBJ1-4|TRBV10-1
CASSESPRGGDEKLFF
>TRBJ2-2|TRBV24-1
CATSDEGQVYDTGELFF
>TRBJ2-2|TRBV2
CASSVKGYTGQFLTGELFF
>TRBJ2-2|TRBV14
CASSPTRTLGILTGELFF
>TRBJ1-1|TRBV5-6
CASSGDMGNTEAFF
>TRBJ1-2|TRBV7-6
CASSLDSNYGYTF
>TRBJ2-1|TRBV27
CASSFQTKTSGRFRVLKGEQFF
>TRBJ1-1|TRBV7-9
CASSRRQGGLKPEAFF
>TRBJ2-2|TRBV6-6
CASSPRTSGVNTGELFF
>TRBJ1-2|TRBV7-9
CASSLQGYYGYTF
>TRBJ1-6|TRBV7-9
CASSSTGSPLHF
>TRBJ1-6|TRBV5-1
CASSLVGRGDSPLHF
>TRBJ2-7|TRBV28
CASSSYRGPTYEQYF
>TRBJ2-1|TRBV4-1
CASSQDHGGNEQFF
>TRBJ1-2|TRBV29-1
CSVEDRGQGVGHYTF
>TRBJ1-1|TRBV5-6
CASSPGLATEAFF
>TRBJ2-7|TRBV5-1
CASSSSGTGYEQYF
>TRBJ1-4|TRBV28
CASSLLKGEKLFF
>TRBJ1-5|TRBV5-5
CASREGASNQPQHF
>TRBJ1-5|TRBV2
CASSGEGAGQPQHF
>TRBJ1-3|TRBV6-6
CASSRGGQGTGNTIYF
>TRBJ2-5|TRBV9
CASSATPRTSIETQYF
>TRBJ1-1|TRBV5-4
CASSPTGLNTEAFF
>TRBJ1-6|TRBV7-9
CASSLGGGPLHF
>TRBJ2-5|TRBV7-3
CASSVGQLETQYF
>TRBJ2-2|TRBV15
CATSRAYQGAGELFF
>TRBJ2-7|TRBV6-5
CASRPAGGSYEQYF
>TRBJ2-2|TRBV6-8
CASSRERDRGPGELFF
>TRBJ1-1|TRBV7-2
CASSHPRTGPDTEAFF